This section outlines one T cell receptor beta chain sequence together with its context. Its specificity is unknown. The data were taken from a study of vaccination effects on CD4 cells after COVID-19. For the study at large: Two doses of BNT162b2 or mRNA-1273 vaccine were administered to participants. Broader study findings: Cross-reactivity with common cold coronaviruses was shown by only 1 of 255 vaccine-induced clones in healthy vaccinees. In the late period after vaccination, infection- and vaccine-induced clones contracted markedly.

Expansion of antigen-specific CD4+ T cells with viral peptide pools was carried out by the ViraFEST assay before sequencing. Isolation of CD4+ T cells took place after about 10 days of culture. Nucleocapsid antibodies were negative in the vaccine recipients, who had never had SARS-CoV-2 infection. Roughly 1.9 million PBMC per well received about 10 IU/ml IL-2 and roughly 10 ug/ml peptides in culture. The protocol was immunoSEQ multiplex PCR, while the TCRdb copy is restricted to in-frame clones and leaves out a portion. The sample holds 35,000 to 50,000 clones, around 77% seen once. This CDR3 is built from 13 residues. V lost 4 bases and J lost 8, with 13 bases in between. Germline assignment: CDR1 KGHDR and CDR2 SFDVKD.

The receptor comes from a human donor who received a COVID-19 vaccine. The specimen comprised CD4+ T cells from PBMCs cultured with SARS-CoV-2 spike peptides, sampled before COVID-19 vaccination. This chain links TRBV24-1 with TRBJ1-2, with D perhaps matching TRBD1 (6 bases). CDR3: CATSEDEGGGYTF. The CDR3, as DNA: TGTGCCACCAGTGAGGACGAGGGGGGAGGCTACACCTTC.